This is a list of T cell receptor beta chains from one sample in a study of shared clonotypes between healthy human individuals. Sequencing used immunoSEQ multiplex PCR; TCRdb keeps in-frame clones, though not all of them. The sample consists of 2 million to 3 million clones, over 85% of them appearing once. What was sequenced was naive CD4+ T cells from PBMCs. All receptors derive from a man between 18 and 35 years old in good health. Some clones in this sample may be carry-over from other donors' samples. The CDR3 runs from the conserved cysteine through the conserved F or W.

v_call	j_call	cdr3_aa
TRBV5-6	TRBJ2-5	CASSLGDRGQTQYF
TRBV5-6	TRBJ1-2	CASSLGWGYTF
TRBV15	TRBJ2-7	CATSRVRVPGQGPYEQYF
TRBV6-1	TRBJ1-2	CASSEAGGPSYGYTF
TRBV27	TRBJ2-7	CASSLSLLAGNYEQYF
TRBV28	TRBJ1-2	CASSFRGYGYTF
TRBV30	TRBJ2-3	CAWSKGMDTQYF
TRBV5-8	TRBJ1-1	CASSLGQGRTEAFF
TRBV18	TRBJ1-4	CASSRQGRDEKLFF
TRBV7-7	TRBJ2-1	CASSLGLGLAGTNEQFF
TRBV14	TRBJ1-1	CASSQEGTGVRNTEAFF
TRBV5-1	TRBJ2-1	CASSLMGGSYNEQFF
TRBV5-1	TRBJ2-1	CASSPRTGTNEQFF
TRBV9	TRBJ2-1	CASSSSGESYNEQFF
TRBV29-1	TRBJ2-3	CSVMTTLTDTQYF
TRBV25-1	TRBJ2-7	CASGTEPYEQYF
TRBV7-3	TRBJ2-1	CASSPQTVNEQFF
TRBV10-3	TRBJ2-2	CAIRLGLANTGELFF
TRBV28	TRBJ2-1	CASWGLGLYNEQFF
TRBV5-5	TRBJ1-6	CASTAVGRTTPLHF